Listed below are T cell receptor beta chains from one sample, sequenced in a study of blood T cell repertoires in COVID-19. Repertoires were generated with immunoSEQ multiplex PCR, while TCRdb's copy carries only in-frame clones and drops some. The repertoire has about 300,000 clones, nearly 90% of them found once; the top ten carry roughly 1.9%. What was sequenced was peripheral blood. These receptors all come from a woman aged 25 to 39 with COVID-19, enrolled during active disease. CDR3s leave out the opening cysteine and the closing phenylalanine or tryptophan. The order of the fields is J gene, CDR3 length, V gene, CDR3 protein.

J gene: TRBJ2-5
CDR3 length: 12
V gene: TRBV6-6
CDR3 protein: ASGDLAGGETQY

J gene: TRBJ1-3
CDR3 length: 14
V gene: TRBV7-9
CDR3 protein: ASTRGLATLGNTIY

J gene: TRBJ1-2
CDR3 length: 12
V gene: TRBV19
CDR3 protein: ATLRGETPYGYT

J gene: TRBJ1-2
CDR3 length: 12
V gene: TRBV12-1
CDR3 protein: ASKEGSANYGYT

J gene: TRBJ2-5
CDR3 length: 12
V gene: TRBV4-1
CDR3 protein: ASSQDWGGETQY

J gene: TRBJ2-1
CDR3 length: 15
V gene: TRBV28
CDR3 protein: ASTPLKLAGTYNEQF

J gene: TRBJ1-6
CDR3 length: 16
V gene: TRBV2
CDR3 protein: ASSEALGISSYNSPLH

J gene: TRBJ2-1
CDR3 length: 16
V gene: TRBV19
CDR3 protein: ASSRRLAGGAGTYEQF

J gene: TRBJ2-6
CDR3 length: 15
V gene: TRBV27
CDR3 protein: ASSTGQGISGANVLT

J gene: TRBJ1-2
CDR3 length: 13
V gene: TRBV9
CDR3 protein: ASSVDPRQGHGYT

J gene: TRBJ1-2
CDR3 length: 10
V gene: TRBV19
CDR3 protein: ASRRTNYGYT

J gene: TRBJ1-1
CDR3 length: 10
V gene: TRBV19
CDR3 protein: ATTRGDTEAF

J gene: TRBJ1-2
CDR3 length: 13
V gene: TRBV9
CDR3 protein: ASSVGGFGVDGYT

J gene: TRBJ2-3
CDR3 length: 13
V gene: TRBV6-1
CDR3 protein: ASSEGFGISLTQY

J gene: TRBJ1-2
CDR3 length: 11
V gene: TRBV30
CDR3 protein: AWSVKQGYGYT

J gene: TRBJ2-1
CDR3 length: 13
V gene: TRBV7-2
CDR3 protein: ASSLIQGSYNEQF

J gene: TRBJ2-2
CDR3 length: 13
V gene: TRBV28
CDR3 protein: ASSASGRGTGELF

J gene: TRBJ2-3
CDR3 length: 11
V gene: TRBV6-2/TRBV6-3
CDR3 protein: ASSSGVADTQY

J gene: TRBJ2-7
CDR3 length: 14
V gene: TRBV6-1
CDR3 protein: ASSVNAGTGGGEQY

J gene: TRBJ2-5
CDR3 length: 14
V gene: TRBV19
CDR3 protein: ASSIGTGALQETQY

J gene: TRBJ1-3
CDR3 length: 15
V gene: TRBV5-1
CDR3 protein: ASSPHTGRFSGNTIY

J gene: TRBJ1-4
CDR3 length: 12
V gene: TRBV19
CDR3 protein: ASSNRDRNEKLF

J gene: TRBJ2-5
CDR3 length: 9
V gene: TRBV2
CDR3 protein: ASSESETQY

J gene: TRBJ2-7
CDR3 length: 13
V gene: TRBV11-2
CDR3 protein: ASSPGTGGPYEQY

J gene: TRBJ1-2
CDR3 length: 12
V gene: TRBV24-1
CDR3 protein: ATSEGDRVTGYT